Listed below are T cell receptor beta chains from one sample, sequenced in a study of T cell changes during pregnancy in multiple sclerosis. The table came from immunoSEQ multiplex PCR; TCRdb's copy has only in-frame clones and leaves some out. Here the sample spans about 100,000 clones, over 85% being singletons. The sample was peripheral blood, taken after pregnancy. The receptors were sampled from a female donor with multiple sclerosis, enrolled in a pregnancy study. Both conserved end residues are part of each CDR3. The order of the fields is V gene, J gene, D gene, clone size, CDR3 protein, CDR3 DNA. The D gene is left open where the match is weak. Clone size is stated in some rows and not others, as once, few, many or a class when expanded.

>TRBV6-1|TRBJ2-7|.|.
CASSEGPTYEQYF
TGTGCCAGCAGTGAGGGGCCCACCTACGAGCAGTACTTC
>TRBV5-1|TRBJ1-1|.|.
CASSPEGETEAFF
TGCGCCAGCAGCCCAGAGGGGGAGACTGAAGCTTTCTTT
>TRBV7-2|TRBJ1-2|TRBD1|.
CASTPSGGGGSNYGYTF
TGTGCCAGCACCCCATCGGGAGGGGGCGGATCTAACTATGGCTACACCTTC
>TRBV2|TRBJ2-3|TRBD2|.
CASEVSGRAADTQYF
TGTGCCAGTGAAGTTAGCGGGAGAGCTGCAGATACGCAGTATTTT
>TRBV18|TRBJ2-2|TRBD1|.
CASSPDRVTGELFF
TGTGCCAGCTCACCGGACAGGGTTACCGGGGAGCTGTTTTTT
>TRBV18|TRBJ1-1|TRBD1|once
CASSGRDRERDTEAFF
TGTGCCAGCTCAGGCCGGGACAGGGAAAGGGACACTGAAGCTTTCTTT
>TRBV5-1|TRBJ1-1|.|once
CASSSTWQVPFMGEPGENTEAFF
TGCGCCAGCAGCTCCACGTGGCAGGTACCGTTTATGGGTGAGCCAGGGGAGAACACTGAAGCTTTCTTT
>TRBV7-9|TRBJ2-3|TRBD2|.
CASSLGGGKTDTQYF
TGTGCCAGCAGCTTAGGGGGAGGGAAGACAGATACGCAGTATTTT
>TRBV30|TRBJ2-3|TRBD2|.
CAWSYGLVSRDTQYF
TGTGCCTGGAGTTATGGACTAGTGTCTAGAGATACGCAGTATTTT
>TRBV19|TRBJ1-1|TRBD1|.
CASSTRQGIRTEAFF
TGTGCCAGTAGTACTAGACAGGGGATTCGGACTGAAGCTTTCTTT
>TRBV2|TRBJ2-7|TRBD2|.
CASSELLAGGPEQYF
TGTGCCAGCAGTGAACTACTAGCGGGAGGTCCCGAGCAGTACTTC
>TRBV5-1|TRBJ1-4|.|.
CASSLGQVDEKLFF
TGCGCCAGCAGCTTGGGGCAGGTGGATGAAAAACTGTTTTTT
>TRBV7-2|TRBJ2-7|.|.
CASSLGPGHIEQYF
TGTGCCAGCAGCTTAGGGCCGGGACATATCGAGCAGTACTTC
>TRBV11-2|TRBJ2-2|.|.
CASSLMGSLLGELFF
TGTGCCAGCAGCTTAATGGGCTCCCTTCTCGGGGAGCTGTTTTTT
>TRBV10-2|TRBJ1-2|TRBD1|few
CASREGQALQYGYTF
TGCGCCAGCAGAGAGGGACAGGCTCTTCAGTATGGCTACACCTTC
>TRBV6-4|TRBJ2-2|TRBD1|.
CASSDSTQGAGELFF
TGTGCCAGCAGTGACTCGACGCAGGGGGCCGGGGAGCTGTTTTTT
>TRBV15|TRBJ1-5|.|.
CATSPPPDSSGYNQPQHF
TGTGCCACCAGCCCACCCCCGGACAGTTCCGGTTACAATCAGCCCCAGCATTTT
>TRBV7-9|TRBJ1-3|TRBD1|.
CASSGPGTGGLSSGNTIYF
TGTGCCAGCAGCGGACCAGGGACAGGGGGATTAAGCTCTGGAAACACCATATATTTT
>TRBV19|TRBJ2-3|.|.
CASSTDLVRYF
TGTGCCAGTAGTACCGACTTGGTGCGGTATTTT
>TRBV27|TRBJ1-2|TRBD1|.
CASRGAGQGAGGYTF
TGTGCCAGCAGAGGTGCGGGACAGGGGGCTGGTGGCTACACCTTC
>TRBV2|TRBJ2-1|TRBD2|.
CASSSSGRAYNEQFF
TGTGCCAGCAGTTCTAGCGGGAGGGCCTACAATGAGCAGTTCTTC
>TRBV28|TRBJ2-7|TRBD1|once
CASRKGDRLAYEQYF
TGTGCCAGCAGAAAAGGGGACAGGCTGGCCTACGAGCAGTACTTC
>TRBV27|TRBJ2-3|TRBD2|.
CASSLHRTSGRVDTQYF
TGTGCCAGCAGTCTTCACAGGACTAGCGGGAGGGTAGATACGCAGTATTTT
>TRBV19|TRBJ2-1|TRBD2|.
CATKPGLAGVSEQFF
TGTGCCACAAAACCTGGACTAGCGGGAGTATCTGAGCAGTTCTTC
>TRBV6-1|TRBJ2-1|TRBD2|.
CATPKGASGGHEQFF
TGTGCCACCCCAAAGGGGGCTAGCGGGGGGCATGAGCAGTTCTTC
>TRBV19|TRBJ2-1|.|.
CATSRYSYNEQFF
TGTGCCACTTCCCGTTACTCCTACAATGAGCAGTTCTTC
>TRBV18|TRBJ2-7|.|.
CASSPPKRPAGYEQYF
TGTGCCAGCTCACCACCTAAACGCCCGGCAGGGTACGAGCAGTACTTC
>TRBV12-5|TRBJ1-5|.|.
CASGPLRIGTNQPQHF
TGTGCTAGTGGTCCCCTTCGGATTGGGACTAATCAGCCCCAGCATTTT
>TRBV5-4|TRBJ1-1|.|.
CASSCRGYPEAFF
TGTGCCAGCAGCTGCAGGGGTTACCCTGAAGCTTTCTTT
>TRBV19|TRBJ2-7|TRBD1|once
CATRDRGASGKYEQYF
TGTGCCACCCGGGACAGGGGGGCTAGCGGGAAATACGAGCAGTACTTC
>TRBV28|TRBJ1-3|.|.
CASSIRGSGNTIYF
TGTGCCAGCAGTATCAGGGGCTCTGGAAACACCATATATTTT
>TRBV5-1|TRBJ1-2|.|once
CASSLDSSYGYTF
TGCGCCAGCAGCTTGGACAGCAGCTATGGCTACACCTTC